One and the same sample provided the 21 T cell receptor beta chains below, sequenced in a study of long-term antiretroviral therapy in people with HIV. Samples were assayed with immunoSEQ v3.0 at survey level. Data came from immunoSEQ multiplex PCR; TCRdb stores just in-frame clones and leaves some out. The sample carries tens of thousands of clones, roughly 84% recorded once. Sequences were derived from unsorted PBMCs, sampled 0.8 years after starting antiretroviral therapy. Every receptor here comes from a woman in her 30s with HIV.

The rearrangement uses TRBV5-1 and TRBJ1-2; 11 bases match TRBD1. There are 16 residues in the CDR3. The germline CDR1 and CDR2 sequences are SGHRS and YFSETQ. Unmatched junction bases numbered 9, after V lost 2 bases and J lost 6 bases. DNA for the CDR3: TGCGCCAGCAGCTTTACCGGGACAGGGGGATCGGATGGCTACACCTTC. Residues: CASSFTGTGGSDGYTF.

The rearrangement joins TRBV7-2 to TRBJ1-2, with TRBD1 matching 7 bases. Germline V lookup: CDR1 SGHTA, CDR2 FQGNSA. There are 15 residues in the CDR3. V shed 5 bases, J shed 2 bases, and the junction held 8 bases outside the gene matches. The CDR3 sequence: CASSPYRGDNYGYTF. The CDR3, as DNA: TGTGCCAGCAGCCCTTACAGGGGCGACAACTATGGCTACACCTTC. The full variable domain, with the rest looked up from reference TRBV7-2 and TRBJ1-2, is GAGVSQSPSNKVTEKGKDVELRCDPISGHTALYWYRQSLGQGLEFLIYFQGNSAPDKSGLPSDRFSAERTGGSVSTLTIQRTQQEDSAVYLCASSPYRGDNYGYTFGSGTRLTVV.

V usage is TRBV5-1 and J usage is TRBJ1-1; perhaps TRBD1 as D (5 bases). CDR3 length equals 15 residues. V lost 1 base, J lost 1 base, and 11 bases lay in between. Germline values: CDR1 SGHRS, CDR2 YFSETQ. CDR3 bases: TGCGCCAGCAGCTTGAATTCTGGGACGAACACTGAAGCTTTCTTT. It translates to CASSLNSGTNTEAFF.

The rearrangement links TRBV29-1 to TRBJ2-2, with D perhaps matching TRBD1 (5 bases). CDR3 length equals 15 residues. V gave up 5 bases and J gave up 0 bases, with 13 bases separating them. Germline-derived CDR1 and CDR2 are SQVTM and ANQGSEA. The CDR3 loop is CSVYDSPANTGELFF. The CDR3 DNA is TGCAGCGTTTACGACAGTCCCGCGAACACCGGGGAGCTGTTTTTT.

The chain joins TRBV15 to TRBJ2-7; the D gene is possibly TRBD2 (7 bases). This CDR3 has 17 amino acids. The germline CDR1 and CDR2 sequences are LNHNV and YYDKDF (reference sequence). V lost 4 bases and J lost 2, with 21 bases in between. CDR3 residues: CATSKGGGTWSTYEQYV. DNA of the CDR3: TGTGCCACCAGCAAGGGGGGAGGGACATGGTCTACCTACGAGCAGTACGTC.

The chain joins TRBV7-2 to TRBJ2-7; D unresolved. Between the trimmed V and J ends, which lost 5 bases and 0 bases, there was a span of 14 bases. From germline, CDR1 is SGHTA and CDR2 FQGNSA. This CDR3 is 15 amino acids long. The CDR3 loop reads CASSRAPAPSYEQYV. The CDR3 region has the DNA TGTGCCAGCAGCCGGGCCCCAGCCCCCTCCTACGAGCAGTACGTC.

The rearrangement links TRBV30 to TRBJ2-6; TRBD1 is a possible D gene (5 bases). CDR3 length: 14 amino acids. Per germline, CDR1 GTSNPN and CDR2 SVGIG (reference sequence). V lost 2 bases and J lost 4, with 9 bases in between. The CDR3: CAWSPGAGANVLTF. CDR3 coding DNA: TGTGCCTGGAGTCCTGGGGCCGGGGCCAACGTCCTGACTTTC.

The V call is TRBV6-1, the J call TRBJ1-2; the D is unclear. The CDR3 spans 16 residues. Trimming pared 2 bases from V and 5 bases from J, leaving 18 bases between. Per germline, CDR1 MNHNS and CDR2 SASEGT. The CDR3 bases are TGTGCCAGCAGTGAAAACAGCGTTCCTTTAACTTATGGCTACACCTTC. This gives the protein CASSENSVPLTYGYTF.

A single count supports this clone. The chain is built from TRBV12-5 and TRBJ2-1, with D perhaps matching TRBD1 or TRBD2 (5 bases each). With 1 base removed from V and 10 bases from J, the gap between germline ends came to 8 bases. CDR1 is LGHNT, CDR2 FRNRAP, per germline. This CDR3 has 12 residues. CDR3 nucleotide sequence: TGTGCTAGTGGTTTGGGGGGACCAGAGCAGTTCTTC. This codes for CASGLGGPEQFF.

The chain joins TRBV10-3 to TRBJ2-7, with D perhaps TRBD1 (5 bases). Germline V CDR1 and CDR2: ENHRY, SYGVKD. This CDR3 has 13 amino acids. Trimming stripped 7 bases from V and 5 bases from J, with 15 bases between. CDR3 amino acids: CAIKGQGSDEQYV. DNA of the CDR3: TGTGCCATCAAGGGTCAGGGATCGGACGAGCAGTACGTC.

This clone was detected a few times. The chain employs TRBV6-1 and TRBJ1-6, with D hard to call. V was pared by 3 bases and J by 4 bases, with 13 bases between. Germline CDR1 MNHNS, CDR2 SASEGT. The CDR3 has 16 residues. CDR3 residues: CASSDWGDGYNSPLHF. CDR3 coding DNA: TGTGCCAGCAGTGATTGGGGAGACGGATATAATTCACCCCTCCACTTT.

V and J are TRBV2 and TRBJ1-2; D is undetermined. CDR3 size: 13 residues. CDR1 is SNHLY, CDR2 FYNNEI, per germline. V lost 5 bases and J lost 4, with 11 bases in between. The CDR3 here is CASSNTRGYGYTF. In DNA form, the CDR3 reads TGTGCCAGCAGTAATACCCGGGGCTATGGCTACACCTTC.

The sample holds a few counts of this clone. The CDR3 sequence: CASSLSGGIGKLFF. DNA of the CDR3: TGTGCCAGCAGTTTATCAGGGGGCATCGGAAAACTGTTTTTT. This chain joins TRBV27 and TRBJ1-4, with 7 bases aligning to TRBD1. V shed 0 bases and J 10 bases; nucleotides not matched to a gene: 5. This CDR3 contains 14 residues. In germline, CDR1 is MNHEY, CDR2 SMNVEV (reference sequence).

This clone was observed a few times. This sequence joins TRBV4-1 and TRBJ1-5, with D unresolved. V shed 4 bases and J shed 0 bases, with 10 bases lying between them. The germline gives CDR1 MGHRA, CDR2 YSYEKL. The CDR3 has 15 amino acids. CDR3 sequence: CASSPLQTSNQPQHF. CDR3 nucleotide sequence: TGCGCCAGCAGCCCACTGCAGACTAGCAATCAGCCCCAGCATTTT.

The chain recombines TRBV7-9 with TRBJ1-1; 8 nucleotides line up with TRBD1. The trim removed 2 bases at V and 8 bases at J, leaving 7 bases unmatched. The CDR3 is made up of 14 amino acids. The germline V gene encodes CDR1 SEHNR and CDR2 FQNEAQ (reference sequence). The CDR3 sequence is CASSLTAGGKEAFF. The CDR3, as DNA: TGTGCCAGCAGCTTAACGGCAGGGGGCAAGGAAGCTTTCTTT.

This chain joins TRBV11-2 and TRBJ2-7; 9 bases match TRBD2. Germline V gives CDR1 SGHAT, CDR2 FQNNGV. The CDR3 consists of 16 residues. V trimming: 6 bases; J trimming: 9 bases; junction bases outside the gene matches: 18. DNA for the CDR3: TGTGCCAGCAGTCCCACGGCCGGGACTAGCAGCTCAGGGCAGTACTTC. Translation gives CASSPTAGTSSSGQYF.

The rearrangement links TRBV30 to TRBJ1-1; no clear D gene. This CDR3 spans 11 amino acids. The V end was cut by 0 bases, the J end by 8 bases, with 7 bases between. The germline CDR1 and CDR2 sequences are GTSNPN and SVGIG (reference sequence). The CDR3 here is CAWSVRQEAFF. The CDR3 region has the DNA TGTGCCTGGAGTGTACGGCAGGAAGCTTTCTTT.

DNA for the CDR3: TGTGCTAGTAGTTGGGGGGGGTACCCCAACACCGGGGAGCTGTTTTTT. Translated: CASSWGGYPNTGELFF. V gene TRBV12-5 combines with J gene TRBJ2-2; 7 positions agree with TRBD2. J lost 2 bases, V lost 8 bases, and 11 bases had no gene match. The CDR3 covers 16 residues. CDR1 is LGHNT, CDR2 FRNRAP, per germline.

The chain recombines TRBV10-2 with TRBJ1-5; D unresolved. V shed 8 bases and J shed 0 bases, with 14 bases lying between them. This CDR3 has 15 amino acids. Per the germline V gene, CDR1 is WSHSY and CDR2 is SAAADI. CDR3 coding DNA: TGCGCCAGCTCAGATCGTGGGTTTAGCAATCAGCCCCAGCATTTT. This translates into CASSDRGFSNQPQHF.

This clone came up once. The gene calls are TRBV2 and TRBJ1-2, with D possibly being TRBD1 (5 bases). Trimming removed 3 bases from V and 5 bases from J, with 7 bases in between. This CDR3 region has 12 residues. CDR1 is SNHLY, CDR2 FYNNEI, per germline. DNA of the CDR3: TGTGCCAGCAGTGATGCAGGGTATGGCTACACCTTC. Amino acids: CASSDAGYGYTF.

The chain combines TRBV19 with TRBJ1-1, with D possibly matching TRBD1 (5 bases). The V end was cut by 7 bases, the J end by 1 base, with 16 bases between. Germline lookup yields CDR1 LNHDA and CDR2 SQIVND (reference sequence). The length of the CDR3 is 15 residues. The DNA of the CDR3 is TGTGCCAGTACTCTCCGGGGGGGATCGAACACTGAAGCTTTCTTT. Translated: CASTLRGGSNTEAFF.